The rows below give T cell receptor beta chains drawn from one sample of a study of CXCR3-negative and CXCR3-positive naive CD8 T cells. From the 5' RACE reads, TCRdb lists one entry per CDR3 protein and no DNA. The sample totals 38,000 or so distinct CDR3 sequences; its top ten clones hold about 15%. The specimen sequenced was memory CD8+ T cells from blood. These TCRs come from a human donor in good health. Some clones in this sample may be carry-over from other donors' samples. CDR3s include the opening cysteine and the closing phenylalanine or tryptophan. Clone size is not always given. Where it is, it says once, few, many or a class for expanded clones.

j_call | clone_size | v_call | cdr3_aa
TRBJ2-6 | NA | TRBV29-1 | CSVEDRAAGANVLTF
TRBJ2-2 | NA | TRBV19 | CASRGSGVGGELFF
TRBJ2-2 | NA | TRBV12-3/TRBV12-4 | CASSFWSPASGGKNTGELFF
TRBJ2-7 | NA | TRBV29-1 | CSVGDGNEQYF
TRBJ2-7 | NA | TRBV7-9 | CASRVTGNQNINLSYEQYF
TRBJ2-7 | NA | TRBV20-1 | CSATPRRVASYEQYF
TRBJ2-1 | NA | TRBV7-7 | CASSPRPSYNEQFF
TRBJ2-5 | NA | TRBV28 | CASGTGGEETQYF
TRBJ1-1 | NA | TRBV6-2/TRBV6-3 | CASSFGGYTEAFF
TRBJ1-1 | NA | TRBV12-3/TRBV12-4 | CASTEPGFANTEAFF
TRBJ1-6 | NA | TRBV20-1 | CSARDMSRTLSSYNSPLHF
TRBJ2-7 | NA | TRBV6-2/TRBV6-3 | CASSLGTLYEQYF
TRBJ2-2 | medium-sized | TRBV7-9 | CASSRPGTGFGNTGELFF
TRBJ2-5 | NA | TRBV6-5 | CASSYSNGAGGGQETQYF
TRBJ1-6 | NA | TRBV7-9 | CASSLYNSPLHF
TRBJ1-2 | NA | TRBV5-1 | CASSSSGTGDLLGYGYTF
TRBJ1-6 | NA | TRBV15 | CATRGQRDNSPLHF
TRBJ2-1 | NA | TRBV29-1 | CSVVGGPEQFF
TRBJ2-3 | NA | TRBV10-3 | CAISDPGPTDTQYF
TRBJ2-7 | NA | TRBV29-1 | CSVRGGYEQYF
TRBJ2-5 | NA | TRBV6-5 | CASSYGGLQETQYF
TRBJ2-3 | NA | TRBV6-4 | CASSASGGPDTQYF
TRBJ1-5 | NA | TRBV28 | CASSSLGTGGSQPQHF
TRBJ1-4 | NA | TRBV7-9 | CASSFQGANEKLFF
TRBJ1-6 | medium-sized | TRBV28 | CASSSPGQQTTFYNSPLHF
TRBJ2-2 | medium-sized | TRBV9 | CASSSGAGELFF
TRBJ2-1 | NA | TRBV20-1 | CSASPYSGSYNEQFF
TRBJ2-5 | NA | TRBV29-1 | CSVEAGGGTQYF
TRBJ2-1 | NA | TRBV12-3/TRBV12-4 | CASSLVLAGNEQFF
TRBJ2-1 | NA | TRBV19 | CASNLDSDSYNEQFF
TRBJ1-1 | NA | TRBV28 | CASRDPGGTEAFF
TRBJ2-7 | NA | TRBV4-3 | CASSREAHGGGTSEQYF
TRBJ2-1 | NA | TRBV29-1 | CSVEDPGGGRVVYNEQFF
TRBJ2-3 | NA | TRBV6-5 | CASSYDGGGPPPDTQYF
TRBJ2-1 | NA | TRBV9 | CASSVESAGQPYNEQFF
TRBJ2-5 | NA | TRBV10-3 | CAISARLGETQYF
TRBJ1-1 | NA | TRBV19 | CASSIIGSNTEAFF
TRBJ1-2 | NA | TRBV29-1 | CSVEGGRVSGYTF
TRBJ2-2 | NA | TRBV24-1 | CATSDLRLNTGELFF
TRBJ2-5 | NA | TRBV10-1 | CASSNVPKETQYF
TRBJ2-1 | NA | TRBV28 | CASSPQREAGNEQFF
TRBJ2-5 | NA | TRBV12-3/TRBV12-4 | CASSFLSKTQYF
TRBJ2-7 | NA | TRBV29-1 | CSVASPPGEQYF
TRBJ2-5 | NA | TRBV24-1 | CATNEREGVEETQYF
TRBJ2-3 | NA | TRBV20-1 | CSASQGTYTDTQYF
TRBJ2-3 | NA | TRBV28 | CASSPSQGATDTQYF
TRBJ2-7 | NA | TRBV5-5 | CASSFGTGGLDEQYF
TRBJ1-1 | NA | TRBV10-2 | CASSEDFRGANTEAFF
TRBJ2-2 | NA | TRBV6-4 | CASSEGQNTGELFF
TRBJ2-2 | NA | TRBV5-8 | CASSLFTGATTYTGELFF
TRBJ2-1 | NA | TRBV6-5 | CASSYSQLAGSDSNEQFF
TRBJ2-1 | NA | TRBV7-2 | CASSLERGAPLSSYNEQFF
TRBJ2-1 | NA | TRBV27 | CASSFSQPSYNEQFF